The T cell receptor (beta chain) under discussion was sequenced for a study of blood T cell repertoires in COVID-19. About the research overall: T cells, B-cell-depleted T cells, or PBMCs provided the cDNA or gDNA that served as material.

Produced via immunoSEQ multiplex PCR; TCRdb's table is partial and in-frame only. The data contain roughly 280,000 clones, roughly 90% of them seen just once; the ten biggest clones take up roughly 1.9%. The trim removed 4 bases at V and 8 bases at J, leaving 8 bases unmatched. The CDR3 has 15 residues. Germline CDR1 is LGHDT and CDR2 is YNNKEL (reference sequence). Symptom resolution, clearance, or two negative PCRs marked the recovered donors of Cohort 3. The V and J genes are TRBV3-1 (or the pseudogene TRBV3-2) and TRBJ1-6, with 7 bases lining up with TRBD1. The sequence came from a woman aged 55 to 70 who had recovered from COVID-19. The specimen sequenced was PBMCs or T cells enriched from blood (not recorded which). The CDR3 loop is CASSPRQGLDSPLHF. CDR3 DNA: TGTGCCAGCAGCCCCCGACAGGGCCTGGATTCACCCCTCCACTTT.